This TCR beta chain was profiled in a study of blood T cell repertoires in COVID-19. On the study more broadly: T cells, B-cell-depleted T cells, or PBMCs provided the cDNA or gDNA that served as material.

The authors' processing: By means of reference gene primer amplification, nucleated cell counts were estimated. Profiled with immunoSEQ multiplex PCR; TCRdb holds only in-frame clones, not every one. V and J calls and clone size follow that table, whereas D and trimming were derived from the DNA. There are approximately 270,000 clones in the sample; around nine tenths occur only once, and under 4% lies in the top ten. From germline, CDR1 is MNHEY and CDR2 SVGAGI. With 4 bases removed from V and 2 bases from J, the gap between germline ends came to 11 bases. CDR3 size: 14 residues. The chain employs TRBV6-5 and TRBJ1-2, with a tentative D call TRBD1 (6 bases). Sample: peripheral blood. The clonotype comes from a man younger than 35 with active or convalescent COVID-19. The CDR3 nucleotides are TGTGCCAGCAGTTCAATGGACAGAAACTATGGCTACACCTTC. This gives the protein CASSSMDRNYGYTF.